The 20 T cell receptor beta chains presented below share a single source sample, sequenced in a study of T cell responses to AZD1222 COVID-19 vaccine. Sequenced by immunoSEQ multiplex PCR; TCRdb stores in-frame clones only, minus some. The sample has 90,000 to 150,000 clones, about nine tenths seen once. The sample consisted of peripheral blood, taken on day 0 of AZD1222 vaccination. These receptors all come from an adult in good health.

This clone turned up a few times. The CDR3, as DNA: TGTGCCATCAGTGATGACCCTCGAGCTGAGCAGTTCTTC. This sequence encodes CAISDDPRAEQFF. This chain connects TRBV10-3 to TRBJ2-1; D ambiguous. The germline V gene encodes CDR1 ENHRY and CDR2 SYGVKD. V gave up 3 bases and J gave up 9 bases, with 12 bases separating them. The CDR3 has 13 amino acids.

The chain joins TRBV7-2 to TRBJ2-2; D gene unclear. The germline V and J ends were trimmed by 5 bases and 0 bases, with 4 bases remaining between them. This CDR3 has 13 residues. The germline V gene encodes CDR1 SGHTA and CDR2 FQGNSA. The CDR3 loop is CASSHPNTGELFF. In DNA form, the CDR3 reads TGTGCCAGCAGCCACCCGAACACCGGGGAGCTGTTTTTT.

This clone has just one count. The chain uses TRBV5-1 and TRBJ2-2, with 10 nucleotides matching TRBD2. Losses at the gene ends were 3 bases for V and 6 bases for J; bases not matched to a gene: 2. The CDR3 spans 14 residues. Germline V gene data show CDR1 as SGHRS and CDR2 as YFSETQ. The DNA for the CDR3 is TGCGCCAGCAGCTGGAGCGGGGGGGCCGGGGAGCTGTTTTTT. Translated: CASSWSGGAGELFF.

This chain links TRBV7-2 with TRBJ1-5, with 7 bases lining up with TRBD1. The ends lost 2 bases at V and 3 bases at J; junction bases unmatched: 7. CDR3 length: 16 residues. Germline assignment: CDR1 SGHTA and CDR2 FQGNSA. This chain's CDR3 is CASSLYSTGNNQPQHF. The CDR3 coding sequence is TGTGCCAGCAGCTTATACTCGACAGGGAACAATCAGCCCCAGCATTTT.

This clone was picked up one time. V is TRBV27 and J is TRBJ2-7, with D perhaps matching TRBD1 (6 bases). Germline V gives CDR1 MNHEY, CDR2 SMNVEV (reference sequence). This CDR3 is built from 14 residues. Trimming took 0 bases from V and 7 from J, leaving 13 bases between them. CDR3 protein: CASSLSWTAREQYF. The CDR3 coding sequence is TGTGCCAGCAGTTTATCTTGGACAGCGCGGGAGCAGTACTTC.

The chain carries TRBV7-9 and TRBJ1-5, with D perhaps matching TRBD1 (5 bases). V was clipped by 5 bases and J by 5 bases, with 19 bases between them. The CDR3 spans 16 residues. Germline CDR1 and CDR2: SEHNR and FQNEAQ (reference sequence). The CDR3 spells CASSHYRGTPDQPQHF. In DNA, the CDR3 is TGTGCCAGCAGCCATTACCGGGGCACGCCCGATCAGCCCCAGCATTTT.

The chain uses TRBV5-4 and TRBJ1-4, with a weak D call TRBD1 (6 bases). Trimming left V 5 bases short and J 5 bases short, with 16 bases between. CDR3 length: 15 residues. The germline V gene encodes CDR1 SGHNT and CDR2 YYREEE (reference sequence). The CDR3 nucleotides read TGTGCCAGCAGTCGCGGGGGGCAGGGGAATGAAAAACTGTTTTTT. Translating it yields CASSRGGQGNEKLFF.

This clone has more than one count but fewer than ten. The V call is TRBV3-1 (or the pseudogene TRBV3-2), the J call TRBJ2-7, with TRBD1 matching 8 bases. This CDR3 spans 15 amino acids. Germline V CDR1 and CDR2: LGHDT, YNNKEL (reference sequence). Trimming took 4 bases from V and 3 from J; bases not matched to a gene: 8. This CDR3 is CASSLPGTGSYEQYF. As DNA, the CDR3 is TGTGCCAGCAGCCTACCCGGGACAGGAAGCTACGAGCAGTACTTC.

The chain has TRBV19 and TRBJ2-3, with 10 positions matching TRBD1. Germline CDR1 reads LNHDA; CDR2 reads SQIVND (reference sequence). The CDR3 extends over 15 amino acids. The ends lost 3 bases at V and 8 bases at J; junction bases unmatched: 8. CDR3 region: CASSIPGQGLGTQYF. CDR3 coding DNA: TGTGCCAGTAGTATTCCGGGACAGGGGTTAGGTACGCAGTATTTT.

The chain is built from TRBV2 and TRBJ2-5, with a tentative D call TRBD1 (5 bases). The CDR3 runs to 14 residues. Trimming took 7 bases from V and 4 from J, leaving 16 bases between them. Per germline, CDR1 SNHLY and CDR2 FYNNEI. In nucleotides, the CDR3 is TGTGCCAGCACGTTCAGAAGGGGTGGAGAGACCCAGTACTTC. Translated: CASTFRRGGETQYF.

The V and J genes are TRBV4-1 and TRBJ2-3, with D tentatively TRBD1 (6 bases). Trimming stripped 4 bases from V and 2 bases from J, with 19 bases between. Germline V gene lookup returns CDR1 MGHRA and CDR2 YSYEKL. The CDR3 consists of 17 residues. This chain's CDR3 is CASSLLYPRTVTDTQYF. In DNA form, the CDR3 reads TGCGCCAGCAGCCTCCTTTACCCTCGGACAGTCACAGATACGCAGTATTTT.

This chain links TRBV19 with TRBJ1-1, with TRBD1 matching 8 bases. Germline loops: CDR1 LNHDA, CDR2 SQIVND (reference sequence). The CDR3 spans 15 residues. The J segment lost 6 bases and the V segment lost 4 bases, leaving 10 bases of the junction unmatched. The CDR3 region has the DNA TGTGCCAGTAGTACCTGGGACAGGAGGGGGTCTGAAGCTTTCTTT. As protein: CASSTWDRRGSEAFF.

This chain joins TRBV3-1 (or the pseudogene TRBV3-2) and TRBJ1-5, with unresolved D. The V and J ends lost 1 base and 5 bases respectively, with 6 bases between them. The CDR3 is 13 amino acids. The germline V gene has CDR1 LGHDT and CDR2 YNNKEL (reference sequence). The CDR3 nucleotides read TGTGCCAGCAGCCAAGGTATCGATCAGCCCCAGCATTTT. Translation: CASSQGIDQPQHF.

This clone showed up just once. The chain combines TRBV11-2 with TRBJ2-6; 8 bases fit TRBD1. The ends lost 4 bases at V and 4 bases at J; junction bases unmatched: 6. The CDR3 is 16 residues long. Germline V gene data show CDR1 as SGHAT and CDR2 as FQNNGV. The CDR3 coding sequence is TGTGCCAGCAGCTCCCGGGACAGGTTGGGGGCCAACGTCCTGACTTTC. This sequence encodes CASSSRDRLGANVLTF.

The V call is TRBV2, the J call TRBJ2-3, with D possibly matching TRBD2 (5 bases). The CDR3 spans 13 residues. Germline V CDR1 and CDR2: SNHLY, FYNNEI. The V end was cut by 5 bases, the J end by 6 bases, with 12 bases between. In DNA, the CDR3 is TGTGCCAGCAGTTTCTCTAGCCCCGATACGCAGTATTTT. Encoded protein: CASSFSSPDTQYF. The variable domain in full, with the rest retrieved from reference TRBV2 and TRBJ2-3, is EPEVTQTPSHQVTQMGQEVILRCVPISNHLYFYWYRQILGQKVEFLVSFYNNEISEKSEIFDDQFSVERPDGSNFTLKIRSTKLEDSAMYFCASSFSSPDTQYFGPGTRLTVL.

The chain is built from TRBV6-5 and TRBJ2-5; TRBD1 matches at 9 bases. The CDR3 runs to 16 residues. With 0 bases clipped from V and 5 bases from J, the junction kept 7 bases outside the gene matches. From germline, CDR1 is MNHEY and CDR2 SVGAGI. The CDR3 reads CASSYSNRGPRETQYF. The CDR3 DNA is TGTGCCAGCAGTTACTCGAACAGGGGGCCTCGGGAGACCCAGTACTTC.

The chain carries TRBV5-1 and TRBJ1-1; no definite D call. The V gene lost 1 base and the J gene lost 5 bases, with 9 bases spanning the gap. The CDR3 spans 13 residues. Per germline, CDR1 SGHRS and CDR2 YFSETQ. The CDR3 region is CASSLRAGTEAFF. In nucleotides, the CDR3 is TGCGCCAGCAGCTTGAGGGCCGGGACTGAAGCTTTCTTT.

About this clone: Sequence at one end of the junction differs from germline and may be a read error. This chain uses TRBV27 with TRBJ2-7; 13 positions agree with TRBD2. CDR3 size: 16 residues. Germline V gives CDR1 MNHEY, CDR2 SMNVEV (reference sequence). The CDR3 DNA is TGTGCCAGCAGGGGCACTAGCGGGAGGGCCTCCCACGAGCAGTACTTC. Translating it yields CASRGTSGRASHEQYF.

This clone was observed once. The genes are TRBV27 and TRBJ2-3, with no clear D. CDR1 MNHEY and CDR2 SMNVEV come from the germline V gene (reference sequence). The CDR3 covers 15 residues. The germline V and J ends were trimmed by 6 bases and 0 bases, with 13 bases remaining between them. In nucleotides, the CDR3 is TGTGCCAGCAGCAAATGGAGTGATAGCACAGATACGCAGTATTTT. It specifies CASSKWSDSTDTQYF.

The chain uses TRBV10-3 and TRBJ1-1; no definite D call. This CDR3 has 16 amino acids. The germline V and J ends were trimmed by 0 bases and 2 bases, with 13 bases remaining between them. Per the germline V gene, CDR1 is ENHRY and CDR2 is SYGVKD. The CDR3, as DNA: TGTGCCATCAGTGAGTCGGAGGGAACGGGAAACACTGAAGCTTTCTTT. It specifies CAISESEGTGNTEAFF.